These 9 T cell receptor beta chains were all obtained from the same sample, sequenced in a study of T cells after somatic rescue of genetic block. Sequencing used immunoSEQ multiplex PCR; TCRdb keeps in-frame clones, though not all of them. Found here are 55,000 or so clones, roughly 96% of them singletons; the top ten hold approximately 0.077%. Sequencing used peripheral blood mononuclear cells (PBMCs). The receptors were gathered from a child less than two years old.

The chain couples TRBV7-2 to TRBJ2-3; 12 bases align to TRBD2. Germline trimming cut 3 bases from V and 0 bases from J; bases unmatched to any gene: 1. The CDR3 covers 16 residues. Germline values: CDR1 SGHTA, CDR2 FQGNSA. The CDR3 nucleotides are TGTGCCAGCAGCTTGACTAGCGGGAGAAGCACAGATACGCAGTATTTT. Protein product: CASSLTSGRSTDTQYF.

V gene TRBV5-4 combines with J gene TRBJ2-3; no clear D. The CDR3 length is 12 residues. Germline CDR1 SGHNT, CDR2 YYREEE (reference sequence). Trimming took off 3 bases at V and 0 bases at J, with 2 bases between the two ends. DNA for the CDR3: TGTGCCAGCAGCTGGAGCACAGATACGCAGTATTTT. Translating it yields CASSWSTDTQYF.

This chain links TRBV7-8 with TRBJ2-1, with 7 bases fitting TRBD2. The V gene's germline CDR1 is SGHVS and CDR2 FQNEAQ. The CDR3 covers 18 residues. V shed 5 bases, J shed 0 bases, and the junction held 13 bases outside the gene matches. Written as DNA, the CDR3 is TGTGCCAGCAGCAGTAGCGGGCCCGAAAAAGGCTCCTACAATGAGCAGTTCTTC. Its protein product is CASSSSGPEKGSYNEQFF.

The chain is built from TRBV9 and TRBJ2-7; the D call may be TRBD1 or TRBD2 (5 bases each). The V gene lost 4 bases and the J gene lost 6 bases, with 17 bases spanning the gap. CDR1 SGDLS and CDR2 YYNGEE come from the germline V gene. CDR3 length: 14 residues. CDR3 in amino acids: CASSRGPKGIEQYF. The CDR3 nucleotides read TGTGCCAGCAGCCGGGGCCCAAAGGGCATCGAGCAGTACTTC.

V usage is TRBV21-1 and J usage is TRBJ2-5. TRBV21-1 is a recognized pseudogene. The CDR3 is 17 residues long. The CDR3 DNA is TGTGCCAGCAGCAAAGGGGGACCGAGTGGACGCTTAGAGACCCAGTACTTC. It codes for CASSKGGPSGRLETQYF.

This sequence joins TRBV6-5 and TRBJ1-4; 8 bases match TRBD1. Germline trimming cut 5 bases from V and 5 bases from J; bases unmatched to any gene: 4. The CDR3 totals 14 residues. In germline, CDR1 is MNHEY, CDR2 SVGAGI. CDR3 in DNA: TGTGCCAGCAGTAGACAGGGGTCAAATGAAAAACTGTTTTTT. This sequence encodes CASSRQGSNEKLFF.

The chain uses TRBV7-8 and TRBJ1-5; the D is unclear. There are 16 residues in the CDR3. Germline-derived CDR1 and CDR2 are SGHVS and FQNEAQ. V lost 5 bases to trimming and J lost 0 bases, with 14 bases between them. The DNA for the CDR3 is TGTGCCAGCAGCGCACCCACAGCGTATAGCAATCAGCCCCAGCATTTT. This translates into CASSAPTAYSNQPQHF.

The chain combines TRBV27 with TRBJ2-3; D uncertain. The length of the CDR3 is 14 residues. Germline CDR1 reads MNHEY; CDR2 reads SMNVEV (reference sequence). The germline V and J ends were trimmed by 5 bases and 0 bases, with 9 bases remaining between them. The CDR3 region has the DNA TGTGCCAGCAGTCCCGGACGGAGCACAGATACGCAGTATTTT. This codes for CASSPGRSTDTQYF.

The chain is built from TRBV5-1 and TRBJ2-7; D tentatively fits TRBD1 or TRBD2 (5 bases each). V was cut by 7 bases and J by 2 bases, with 16 bases left in between. CDR1 is SGHRS, CDR2 YFSETQ, per germline. CDR3 length: 14 amino acids. CDR3 sequence (DNA): TGCGCCAGCTCCCTGACAGCGGCAACCTACGAGCAGTACTTC. This codes for CASSLTAATYEQYF. Variable domain in full (rest from reference TRBV5-1 and TRBJ2-7): KAGVTQTPRYLIKTRGQQVTLSCSPISGHRSVSWYQQTPGQGLQFLFEYFSETQRNKGNFPGRFSGRQFSNSRSEMNVSTLELGDSALYLCASSLTAATYEQYFGPGTRLTVT.